These T cell receptor beta chains were read from a single sample in a study of human T cells and chemical hapten exposure. Via MiXCR, TCRdb re-called the RACE reads, giving one row per CDR3 protein. The table lists some 400,000 distinct CDR3 sequences, approximately 5.1% of them singletons. The specimen comprised whole blood, sampled in connection with sensitization to the hapten diphenylcyclopropenone (DPC). These receptors originate from a woman in her fifties or sixties with alopecia areata. Some clones in this sample may be carry-over from other donors' samples. The CDR3 runs from the conserved cysteine through the conserved F or W. A D gene is named only where the DNA matches it firmly. Only some rows state a clone size, as once, few, many or a class for expanded clones.

len: 12
abundance: many
d_gene: -
j_gene: TRBJ2-7
v_gene: TRBV20-1
CDR3nt: TGCAGTGCTGTTTATTTGGGGCACGAGCAGTACTTC
CDR3aa: CSAVYLGHEQYF

len: 12
abundance: few
d_gene: TRBD1
j_gene: TRBJ1-2
v_gene: TRBV20-1
CDR3nt: TGCAGTGTGGACAGGGCTAACTATGGCTACACCTTC
CDR3aa: CSVDRANYGYTF

len: 18
abundance: many
d_gene: -
j_gene: TRBJ2-4
v_gene: TRBV12-3/TRBV12-4
CDR3nt: TGTGCCAGCAGCCCCCTGGACCGTTTCTTTCTAGCCAAAAACATTCAGTACTTC
CDR3aa: CASSPLDRFFLAKNIQYF

len: 16
abundance: -
d_gene: TRBD1
j_gene: TRBJ1-6
v_gene: TRBV3-1
CDR3nt: TGTGCCAGCAGCGACAGAAGGACAGGGCCGGATTCACCCCTCCACTTT
CDR3aa: CASSDRRTGPDSPLHF

len: 13
abundance: -
d_gene: -
j_gene: TRBJ1-5
v_gene: TRBV3-1
CDR3nt: TGTGCCAGCAGCCAAGGAGGGGGAAGGCCCCAGCATTTT
CDR3aa: CASSQGGGRPQHF

len: 14
abundance: -
d_gene: -
j_gene: TRBJ2-7
v_gene: TRBV6-5
CDR3nt: TGTGCCAGCAGGTCGACAGAGCTCTCCTACGAGCAGTACTTC
CDR3aa: CASRSTELSYEQYF

len: 13
abundance: many
d_gene: TRBD1
j_gene: TRBJ2-7
v_gene: TRBV27
CDR3nt: TGTGCCAGCAGTCCCGGGACAGGGTACGAGCAGTACTTC
CDR3aa: CASSPGTGYEQYF

len: 16
abundance: many
d_gene: -
j_gene: TRBJ1-1
v_gene: TRBV3-1
CDR3nt: TGTGCCAGCAGACCCACCGGAGAGGGAGCGAACACTGAAGCTTTCTTT
CDR3aa: CASRPTGEGANTEAFF

len: 10
abundance: many
d_gene: -
j_gene: TRBJ2-1
v_gene: TRBV30
CDR3nt: TGTGCCTGGAGTGACAATGAGCAGTTCTTC
CDR3aa: CAWSDNEQFF

len: 13
abundance: many
d_gene: TRBD1
j_gene: TRBJ1-2
v_gene: TRBV6-5
CDR3nt: TGTGCCAGCAGTTATTCACAGGGGTATGGCTACACCTTC
CDR3aa: CASSYSQGYGYTF

len: 16
abundance: many
d_gene: -
j_gene: TRBJ2-1
v_gene: TRBV11-2
CDR3nt: TGTGCCAGCAGCTCGCCGGGGCCTAGGGCCTACAATGAGCAGTTCTTC
CDR3aa: CASSSPGPRAYNEQFF

len: 14
abundance: many
d_gene: -
j_gene: TRBJ2-3
v_gene: TRBV6-6
CDR3nt: TGTGCCAGCAGTCGGACGGTGAGCACAGATACGCAGTATTTT
CDR3aa: CASSRTVSTDTQYF

len: 15
abundance: -
d_gene: TRBD1
j_gene: TRBJ1-6
v_gene: TRBV20-1
CDR3nt: TGCAGTGCTAACCCCGGGACAGCCTATAATTCACCCCTCCACTTT
CDR3aa: CSANPGTAYNSPLHF

len: 14
abundance: few
d_gene: -
j_gene: TRBJ1-5
v_gene: TRBV7-2
CDR3nt: TGTGCCAGCCATCAAACCGGGGGCAATCAGCCCCAGCATTTT
CDR3aa: CASHQTGGNQPQHF

len: 15
abundance: -
d_gene: TRBD1
j_gene: TRBJ1-4
v_gene: TRBV20-1
CDR3nt: TGCAGTGCTAGATTCTCGGACAGGGGCCCTGAAAAACTGTTTTTT
CDR3aa: CSARFSDRGPEKLFF

len: 13
abundance: many
d_gene: -
j_gene: TRBJ2-7
v_gene: TRBV7-6
CDR3nt: TGTGCCAGCAGCCCGGGGACTGTCTACGAGCAGTACTTC
CDR3aa: CASSPGTVYEQYF

len: 16
abundance: many
d_gene: TRBD2
j_gene: TRBJ2-2
v_gene: TRBV13
CDR3nt: TGTGCCAGCAGCTTAGGTGGACTAGCGAACACCGGGGAGCTGTTTTTT
CDR3aa: CASSLGGLANTGELFF

len: 13
abundance: -
d_gene: -
j_gene: TRBJ2-3
v_gene: TRBV23-1
CDR3nt: TGCGCCAGCAGTCAATCGACGATGAGCACGCAGTATTTT
CDR3aa: CASSQSTMSTQYF

len: 15
abundance: -
d_gene: TRBD2
j_gene: TRBJ2-5
v_gene: TRBV7-3
CDR3nt: TGTGCCAGCAGCGAGAGCGGGGCCCCCCAAGAGACCCAGTACTTC
CDR3aa: CASSESGAPQETQYF

len: 15
abundance: -
d_gene: -
j_gene: TRBJ2-1
v_gene: TRBV2
CDR3nt: TGTGCCACCAATTCAGGGGCCTCCCGAGGGGATGAGCAGTCCTTC
CDR3aa: CATNSGASRGDEQSF

len: 13
abundance: many
d_gene: -
j_gene: TRBJ2-2
v_gene: TRBV2
CDR3nt: TGTGCCGGGCGGTGGGCTGACACCGGGGAGCTGTTTTTT
CDR3aa: CAGRWADTGELFF

len: 15
abundance: many
d_gene: TRBD1
j_gene: TRBJ2-3
v_gene: TRBV27
CDR3nt: TGTGCCAGCAGTCTGGACAGGGGAGGGACAGATACGCAGTATTTT
CDR3aa: CASSLDRGGTDTQYF

len: 12
abundance: few
d_gene: -
j_gene: TRBJ1-1
v_gene: TRBV10-2
CDR3nt: TGCGCCACGTCCTGGGGAGTCACTGAAGCTTTCTTT
CDR3aa: CATSWGVTEAFF

len: 15
abundance: few
d_gene: -
j_gene: TRBJ2-1
v_gene: TRBV11-2
CDR3nt: TGTGCCAGCAGCCCGCGGGACGGCTCCTACAATGAGCAGTTCTTC
CDR3aa: CASSPRDGSYNEQFF

len: 11
abundance: few
d_gene: -
j_gene: TRBJ2-7
v_gene: TRBV7-9
CDR3nt: TGCGGGACTGCCAGCTCCTACGAGCAGTACTTC
CDR3aa: CGTASSYEQYF

len: 13
abundance: -
d_gene: TRBD1
j_gene: TRBJ1-1
v_gene: TRBV25-1
CDR3nt: TGTGCCAGCGGGGCAGGGGGATTGACTGAAGCTTTCTTT
CDR3aa: CASGAGGLTEAFF

len: 13
abundance: many
d_gene: -
j_gene: TRBJ2-2
v_gene: TRBV29-1
CDR3nt: TGCAGCGTTGAATGGGGGAACACCGGGGAGCTGTTTTTT
CDR3aa: CSVEWGNTGELFF

len: 15
abundance: -
d_gene: -
j_gene: TRBJ1-2
v_gene: TRBV4-1
CDR3nt: TGCGCCAGCAGCCCACGGGAGGGGGGTGACTATGGCTACACCTTC
CDR3aa: CASSPREGGDYGYTF

len: 14
abundance: many
d_gene: TRBD1
j_gene: TRBJ2-7
v_gene: TRBV29-1
CDR3nt: TGCAGCGTTGAGGGGACAGGGAGTACCTACGAGCAGTACTTC
CDR3aa: CSVEGTGSTYEQYF

len: 15
abundance: many
d_gene: TRBD2
j_gene: TRBJ2-1
v_gene: TRBV6-2/TRBV6-3
CDR3nt: TGTGCCCTCAAAGGTGCGGGAGAACGCAGCAATGAGCAGTTCTTC
CDR3aa: CALKGAGERSNEQFF

len: 15
abundance: many
d_gene: TRBD1
j_gene: TRBJ2-3
v_gene: TRBV29-1
CDR3nt: TGCAGCGTTGAAAATCGGGACAGGCCCACAGATACGCAGTATTTT
CDR3aa: CSVENRDRPTDTQYF

len: 16
abundance: many
d_gene: -
j_gene: TRBJ2-1
v_gene: TRBV25-1
CDR3nt: TGTGCCAGCAGTGAATGGGGAGGGACAGTAGAGGATGAGCAGTTCTTC
CDR3aa: CASSEWGGTVEDEQFF

len: 14
abundance: many
d_gene: TRBD1
j_gene: TRBJ2-7
v_gene: TRBV28
CDR3nt: TGTGCCAGCAAGTTGACAGGGGGCTCCTACGAGCAGTACTTC
CDR3aa: CASKLTGGSYEQYF

len: 13
abundance: many
d_gene: -
j_gene: TRBJ2-3
v_gene: TRBV15
CDR3nt: TGTGCCATTGGGGTCGGGATCAGAGATACGCAGTATTTT
CDR3aa: CAIGVGIRDTQYF

len: 17
abundance: many
d_gene: -
j_gene: TRBJ1-5
v_gene: TRBV3-1
CDR3nt: TGTGCCAGCAGCCCCTTTGGGGGGCAGGGAAGCAATCAGCCCCAGCATTTT
CDR3aa: CASSPFGGQGSNQPQHF

len: 13
abundance: -
d_gene: -
j_gene: TRBJ2-7
v_gene: TRBV18
CDR3nt: TGTGCCAGCTCACCCTCTCGTGACGACGAGCAGTACTTC
CDR3aa: CASSPSRDDEQYF

len: 13
abundance: many
d_gene: -
j_gene: TRBJ1-5
v_gene: TRBV27
CDR3nt: TGTGCCAGCAGTTTATCCGGGCTGCAGCCCCAGCATTTT
CDR3aa: CASSLSGLQPQHF

len: 14
abundance: many
d_gene: TRBD1
j_gene: TRBJ1-5
v_gene: TRBV20-1
CDR3nt: TGCAGTGCTAGAGATGCTACAGGGGTTCAGCCCCAGCATTTT
CDR3aa: CSARDATGVQPQHF

len: 15
abundance: -
d_gene: -
j_gene: TRBJ2-7
v_gene: TRBV12-3/TRBV12-4
CDR3nt: TGTGCCAGCACCGCGGGGCAGGGATATACCTACGAGCAGTACTTC
CDR3aa: CASTAGQGYTYEQYF

len: 13
abundance: many
d_gene: -
j_gene: TRBJ2-5
v_gene: TRBV6-2/TRBV6-3
CDR3nt: TGTGCCAGCACCCTGTCCGGCCCGGAGACCCAGTACTTC
CDR3aa: CASTLSGPETQYF

len: 12
abundance: few
d_gene: -
j_gene: TRBJ1-1
v_gene: TRBV29-1
CDR3nt: TGCAGCGTTCGACGAGTCGCGGACGAAGCTTTCTTT
CDR3aa: CSVRRVADEAFF

len: 14
abundance: many
d_gene: -
j_gene: TRBJ1-5
v_gene: TRBV7-9
CDR3nt: TGTGCCAGCCAGCCCGTAGAGGGCAATCAGCCCCAGCATTTT
CDR3aa: CASQPVEGNQPQHF

len: 13
abundance: many
d_gene: -
j_gene: TRBJ2-5
v_gene: TRBV7-2
CDR3nt: TGTGCCAGCAGCTTCCAGGGGCAAGAGACCCAGTACTTC
CDR3aa: CASSFQGQETQYF

len: 15
abundance: -
d_gene: TRBD2
j_gene: TRBJ2-1
v_gene: TRBV5-1
CDR3nt: TGCGCCAGCAGCGTTCGGGGGGACCGGACGAATGAGCAGTTCTTC
CDR3aa: CASSVRGDRTNEQFF

len: 14
abundance: many
d_gene: -
j_gene: TRBJ2-2
v_gene: TRBV7-6
CDR3nt: TGTGCCAGCAGCCCAGGGGGACTAGCCGGGGAGCTGTTTTTT
CDR3aa: CASSPGGLAGELFF

len: 12
abundance: many
d_gene: -
j_gene: TRBJ1-2
v_gene: TRBV20-1
CDR3nt: TGCAGTGCTAGAGGCAGGGAGGCTGGCTACACCTTC
CDR3aa: CSARGREAGYTF

len: 16
abundance: many
d_gene: TRBD2
j_gene: TRBJ2-3
v_gene: TRBV28
CDR3nt: TGTGCCAGCAGTTCCGGAGGTAGCGGGGGGGCGAATACGCAGTATTTT
CDR3aa: CASSSGGSGGANTQYF

len: 15
abundance: few
d_gene: -
j_gene: TRBJ2-6
v_gene: TRBV7-2
CDR3nt: TGTGCCAGCAGGCCTGACCACTCTGGGGCCAACGTCCTGACTTTC
CDR3aa: CASRPDHSGANVLTF

len: 13
abundance: many
d_gene: -
j_gene: TRBJ1-3
v_gene: TRBV3-1
CDR3nt: TGTGCCAGCAGCCGGTACTCTGGAAACACCATATATTTT
CDR3aa: CASSRYSGNTIYF

len: 16
abundance: many
d_gene: -
j_gene: TRBJ2-1
v_gene: TRBV3-1
CDR3nt: TGTGCCAGCAGCTACGTACGCCGCCTGCAGGGCAATGAGCAGTTCTTC
CDR3aa: CASSYVRRLQGNEQFF

len: 14
abundance: -
d_gene: TRBD1
j_gene: TRBJ2-7
v_gene: TRBV10-2
CDR3nt: TGCGCCAGCAGTGCCCGGGACAGGTCGGGAGAGCAGTACTTC
CDR3aa: CASSARDRSGEQYF

len: 17
abundance: -
d_gene: TRBD1
j_gene: TRBJ1-6
v_gene: TRBV7-9
CDR3nt: TGTGCCAGCAGCTCCACCTCACAGGGGGCGGTTAATTCACCCCTCCACTTT
CDR3aa: CASSSTSQGAVNSPLHF

len: 14
abundance: many
d_gene: -
j_gene: TRBJ1-1
v_gene: TRBV28
CDR3nt: TGTGCCAGCAGTTTATTGGGGGGATCGACTGAAGCTTTCTTT
CDR3aa: CASSLLGGSTEAFF

len: 13
abundance: many
d_gene: -
j_gene: TRBJ1-2
v_gene: TRBV6-6
CDR3nt: TGTGCCAGCGATGGGGGGGCTACCTATGGCTACACCTTC
CDR3aa: CASDGGATYGYTF

len: 15
abundance: -
d_gene: -
j_gene: TRBJ1-5
v_gene: TRBV20-1
CDR3nt: TGCAGTGCTGGGTCCGGGGGGGGCAACAATCAGCCCCAGCATTTT
CDR3aa: CSAGSGGGNNQPQHF